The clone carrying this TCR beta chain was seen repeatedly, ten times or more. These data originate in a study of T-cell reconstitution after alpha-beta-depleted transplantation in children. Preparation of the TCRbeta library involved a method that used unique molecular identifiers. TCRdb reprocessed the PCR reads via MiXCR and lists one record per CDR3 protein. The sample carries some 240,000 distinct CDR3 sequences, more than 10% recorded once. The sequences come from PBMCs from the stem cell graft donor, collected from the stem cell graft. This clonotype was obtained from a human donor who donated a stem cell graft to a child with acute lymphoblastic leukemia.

CDR3 residues: CASSYRQDTEAFF. CDR3 sequence (DNA): TGTGCCAGCAGTTATAGGCAGGACACTGAAGCTTTCTTT. The chain carries TRBV27 and TRBJ1-1; the D is unclear. There are 13 residues in the CDR3. V lost 4 bases and J 3 bases, leaving 9 bases between the germline ends. CDR1 and CDR2 (germline): MNHEY, SMNVEV (reference sequence).